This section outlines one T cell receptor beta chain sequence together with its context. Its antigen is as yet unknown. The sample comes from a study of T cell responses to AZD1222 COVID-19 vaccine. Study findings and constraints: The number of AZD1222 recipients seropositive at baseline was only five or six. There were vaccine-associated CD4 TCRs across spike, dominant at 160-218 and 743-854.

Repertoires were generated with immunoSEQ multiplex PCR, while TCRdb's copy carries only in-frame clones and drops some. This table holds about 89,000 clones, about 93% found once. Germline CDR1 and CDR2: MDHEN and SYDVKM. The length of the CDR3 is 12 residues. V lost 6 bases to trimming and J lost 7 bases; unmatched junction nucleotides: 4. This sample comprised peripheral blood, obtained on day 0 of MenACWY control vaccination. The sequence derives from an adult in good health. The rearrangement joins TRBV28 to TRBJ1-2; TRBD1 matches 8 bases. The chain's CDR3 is CASSQGQGGYTF. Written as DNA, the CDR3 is TGTGCCAGCAGCCAAGGACAGGGTGGCTACACCTTC.